The 21 T cell receptor beta chains in this list originate from one sample, sequenced in a study of T cell repertoires in cytomegalovirus infection. TCRdb independently ran MiXCR on the reads; one entry per CDR3 protein. The sample has about 920,000 distinct CDR3 sequences, less than 40% seen once; the top ten hold around an eighth. These receptors have no identified antigens. Sequencing was performed on cultured CD8+ T cells from PBMCs, taken from culture after CMV antigen stimulation. These receptors were collected from a human donor in good health (CMV status not recorded). Some clones in this sample may be carry-over from other donors' samples.

The chain couples TRBV5-4 to TRBJ1-1; D possibly corresponds to TRBD1 (6 bases). The V gene's germline CDR1 is SGHNT and CDR2 YYREEE (reference sequence). The CDR3 sequence is 15 residues long. Trimming left V 0 bases short and J 4 bases short, with 13 bases between. The CDR3 reads CASSLEVRGATEAFF. The CDR3 DNA follows: TGTGCCAGCAGCTTGGAAGTCAGGGGAGCCACTGAAGCTTTCTTT.

The chain recombines TRBV6-2 or TRBV6-3 with TRBJ2-1, with D possibly being TRBD2 (5 bases). CDR1 and CDR2 (germline): MNHEY, SVGEGT. The CDR3 loop spans 14 amino acids. With 3 bases removed from V and 9 bases from J, the gap between germline ends came to 15 bases. The chain's CDR3 is CASSYREEGPEQFF. The DNA of the CDR3 is TGTGCCAGCAGTTATCGGGAAGAGGGTCCTGAGCAGTTCTTC.

In its sample, this clonotype was seen a few times. This rearrangement joins TRBV20-1 to TRBJ1-1; D gene ambiguous. The CDR3 has 13 amino acids. Germline loops: CDR1 DFQATT, CDR2 SNEGSKA (reference sequence). V was trimmed by 3 bases and J by 4 bases, leaving 12 bases between them. CDR3 amino acids: CSARDPWGTEAFF. CDR3 DNA sequence: TGCAGTGCTAGGGACCCCTGGGGCACTGAAGCTTTCTTT.

This clonotype occurred a few times. The chain combines TRBV10-1 with TRBJ2-1; 7 bases align to TRBD2. V was pared by 4 bases and J by 9 bases, with 6 bases of the junction left unmatched. The CDR3 consists of 13 residues. CDR1 and CDR2 from the germline V gene are WNHNN and SYGVQD (reference sequence). In nucleotides, the CDR3 is TGCGCCAGCAGTGGCGAGACTAGCCCTGAGCAGTTCTTC. Translation: CASSGETSPEQFF.

The rearrangement uses TRBV6-5 and TRBJ2-2; D might be TRBD1 (5 bases). Germline V gene data show CDR1 as MNHEY and CDR2 as SVGAGI. The CDR3 has 18 residues. Trimming left V 0 bases short and J 0 bases short, with 14 bases between. CDR3 sequence: CASSYSDIGFANTGELFF. CDR3 bases: TGTGCCAGCAGTTACTCGGACATAGGGTTCGCGAACACCGGGGAGCTGTTTTTT.

The table lists this clonotype with a few counts. J is TRBJ1-1 and V is TRBV5-1; D gene ambiguous. CDR1 is SGHRS, CDR2 YFSETQ, per germline. The CDR3 consists of 13 residues. Trimming shortened V by 2 bases and J by 6 bases, and 11 bases separated the two germline ends. CDR3 in amino acids: CASSFPGLAEAFF. CDR3 bases: TGCGCCAGCAGCTTTCCGGGTCTAGCTGAAGCTTTCTTT.

As regards this clonotype: The junction and the germline gene differ at one end; a read error may be behind it. The rearrangement joins TRBV2 to TRBJ2-3; D ambiguous. The CDR3 runs to 10 residues. Germline V gene data show CDR1 as SNHLY and CDR2 as FYNNEI. The CDR3 sequence is CASREDTQYF. Here the CDR3 DNA reads TGTGCCAGCAGGGAAGATACGCAGTATTTT.

The genes are TRBV27 and TRBJ2-4; no clear D gene. The CDR3 consists of 16 residues. With 3 bases removed from V and 0 bases from J, the gap between germline ends came to 12 bases. Germline V gene data show CDR1 as MNHEY and CDR2 as SMNVEV (reference sequence). The CDR3 DNA sequence: TGTGCCAGCAGTTTGCTGAAGGAACTAGCCAAAAACATTCAGTACTTC. Translating gives CASSLLKELAKNIQYF.

V is TRBV12-3 or TRBV12-4 and J is TRBJ1-1; 7 bases map to TRBD1. CDR3 length equals 16 residues. J was trimmed by 1 base and V by 5 bases; bases with no gene match: 10. The DNA of the CDR3 is TGTGCCAGCAGTACCCCCAGGGGGACCAGGAACACTGAAGCTTTCTTT. Its translation: CASSTPRGTRNTEAFF.

The chain couples TRBV7-6 to TRBJ1-4; D is unclear. In germline, CDR1 is SGHVS, CDR2 FNYEAQ. Trimming stripped 0 bases from V and 8 bases from J, with 10 bases between. The length of the CDR3 is 14 residues. CDR3 in DNA: TGTGCCAGCAGCTTAGCGGACTTTGGGGAAAAACTGTTTTTT. This translates into CASSLADFGEKLFF. The whole variable domain, filled in from reference TRBV7-6 and TRBJ1-4, reads GAGVSQSPRYKVTKRGQDVALRCDPISGHVSLYWYRQALGQGPEFLTYFNYEAQQDKSGLPNDRFSAERPEGSISTLTIQRTEQRDSAMYRCASSLADFGEKLFFGSGTQLSVL.

This clonotype was observed a handful of times. The chain has TRBV6-5 and TRBJ2-2; 8 bases line up with TRBD2. Germline V gives CDR1 MNHEY, CDR2 SVGAGI. V was pared by 5 bases and J by 5 bases, with 10 bases of the junction left unmatched. The CDR3 totals 16 residues. The CDR3 DNA sequence: TGTGCCAGCAGTCCCCACCGGACTAGCCGGACCGGGGAGCTGTTTTTT. Its translation is CASSPHRTSRTGELFF.

This clonotype showed up just a few times. The chain carries TRBV7-6 and TRBJ2-3; 9 bases line up with TRBD2. Unmatched junction bases numbered 6, after V lost 2 bases and J lost 0 bases. Germline V gene data show CDR1 as SGHVS and CDR2 as FNYEAQ. CDR3 length: 17 amino acids. The CDR3 DNA reads TGTGCCAGCAGCTTACTGCTAGCGGGGTCTAGCACAGATACGCAGTATTTT. Its translation: CASSLLLAGSSTDTQYF.

The sample holds one count of this clonotype. V usage is TRBV9 and J usage is TRBJ1-2, with 11 nucleotides matching TRBD1. With 5 bases clipped from V and 3 bases from J, the junction kept 6 bases outside the gene matches. The CDR3 runs to 15 residues. The germline gives CDR1 SGDLS, CDR2 YYNGEE. The DNA of the CDR3 is TGTGCCAGCAGTGGCCGGGGACAGGGGGACTATGGCTACACCTTC. Its translation is CASSGRGQGDYGYTF.

The gene calls are TRBV4-1 and TRBJ2-1; 10 bases are shared with TRBD1. Germline trimming cut 3 bases from V and 9 bases from J; bases unmatched to any gene: 2. Germline CDR1 reads MGHRA; CDR2 reads YSYEKL. The CDR3 loop spans 13 amino acids. The CDR3: CASSQGTGAEQFF. The CDR3 bases are TGCGCCAGCAGCCAGGGGACAGGGGCTGAGCAGTTCTTC.

The chain joins TRBV27 to TRBJ2-1; D might be TRBD1 (5 bases). The CDR3 has 15 amino acids. Germline-derived CDR1 and CDR2 are MNHEY and SMNVEV (reference sequence). V lost 2 bases and J 1 base, leaving 9 bases between the germline ends. The chain's CDR3 is CASSLGAPSYNEQFF. The CDR3 bases are TGTGCCAGCAGTTTAGGGGCGCCTTCCTACAATGAGCAGTTCTTC.

This CDR3 is CASSSDRGPYF. In DNA, the CDR3 is TGTGCCAGCAGTTCAGACAGGGGGCCGTACTTC. V is TRBV12-3 or TRBV12-4 and J is TRBJ2-4, with 10 nucleotides matching TRBD1. The CDR3 contains 11 residues. The V gene end was trimmed by 4 bases and the J gene end by 15 bases; junction bases not matched to a gene: 3.

This clonotype was recorded a few times. The chain recombines TRBV10-1 with TRBJ2-1; 12 positions match TRBD2. The CDR3 spans 15 residues. Losses at the gene ends were 2 bases for V and 7 bases for J; bases not matched to a gene: 3. Per the germline V gene, CDR1 is WNHNN and CDR2 is SYGVQD (reference sequence). CDR3 DNA sequence: TGCGCCAGCAGTGAGACTAGCGGGGGGCCTAATGAGCAGTTCTTC. It specifies CASSETSGGPNEQFF.

The chain combines TRBV12-3 or TRBV12-4 with TRBJ2-7, with TRBD2 identical over 16 bases. CDR3 length equals 17 residues. V shed 5 bases and J 2 bases; nucleotides not matched to a gene: 6. The CDR3 region has the DNA TGTGCCAGCAGTACCTCGGGACTAGCGGGGGGGACCTACGAGCAGTACGTC. Amino acids: CASSTSGLAGGTYEQYV.

The gene calls are TRBV2 and TRBJ1-6; D not certain. Trimming removed 6 bases at V and 2 bases at J, with 5 bases between. The CDR3 runs to 13 residues. Germline lookup yields CDR1 SNHLY and CDR2 FYNNEI. CDR3 residues: CASRVPYNSPLHF. For the CDR3, the DNA is TGTGCCAGCAGAGTACCCTATAATTCACCCCTCCACTTT.

V is TRBV6-1 and J is TRBJ1-1; D ambiguous. The CDR3 covers 13 residues. V lost 6 bases, J lost 0 bases, and 8 bases lay in between. CDR1 and CDR2 (germline): MNHNS, SASEGT. The chain's CDR3 is CASREWMNTEAFF. Here the CDR3 DNA reads TGTGCCAGCAGAGAGTGGATGAACACTGAAGCTTTCTTT.

This clonotype has a count of ten or more. This chain links TRBV6-6 with TRBJ1-5; no clear D gene. CDR1 is MNHNY and CDR2 is SVGAGI in the germline V gene (reference sequence). This CDR3 has 11 amino acids. With 5 bases removed from V and 7 bases from J, the gap between germline ends came to 6 bases. CDR3 loop: CASSDGQPQHF. DNA for the CDR3: TGTGCCAGCAGTGACGGGCAGCCCCAGCATTTT.